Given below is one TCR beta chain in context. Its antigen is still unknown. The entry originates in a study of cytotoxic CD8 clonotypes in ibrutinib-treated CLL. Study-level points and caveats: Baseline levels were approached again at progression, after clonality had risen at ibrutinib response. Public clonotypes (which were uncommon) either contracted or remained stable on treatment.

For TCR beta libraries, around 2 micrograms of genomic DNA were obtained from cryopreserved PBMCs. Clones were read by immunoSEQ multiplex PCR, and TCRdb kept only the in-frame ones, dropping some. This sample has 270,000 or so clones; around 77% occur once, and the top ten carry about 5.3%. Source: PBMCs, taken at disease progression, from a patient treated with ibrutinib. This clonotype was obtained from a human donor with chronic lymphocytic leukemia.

The CDR3 DNA is TGTGCCAGCAGCCGTGGGACTAGCGGAACAGATACGCAGTATTTT. The encoded protein is CASSRGTSGTDTQYF. V usage is TRBV7-2 and J usage is TRBJ2-3, with TRBD2 matching 11 bases. With 5 bases clipped from V and 3 bases from J, the junction kept 4 bases outside the gene matches. The V gene's germline CDR1 is SGHTA and CDR2 FQGNSA. CDR3 length: 15 residues.